This T cell receptor beta chain was obtained from a study of T cell repertoires in cytomegalovirus infection. Study background: The authors relied on CMV epitopes, both recently identified HLA-C-restricted and well-studied HLA-B-restricted. Public TCR beta signatures were indicative of both CMV infection and a matching HLA type. Study-wide findings and caveats: The response measured ex vivo was dominated by TCR beta clonotypes (HLA-C-restricted and CMV-specific).

CDR3 length: 12 amino acids. V lost 11 bases, J lost 10 bases, and 17 bases lay in between. Germline CDR1 and CDR2: SNHLY and FYNNEI. Each CDR3 protein gets one entry after TCRdb re-called the reads with MiXCR. The sample records around 770,000 distinct CDR3 sequences, approximately 32% being singletons. This clonotype has only a few counts. The antigen remains undetermined. V gene TRBV2 combines with J gene TRBJ1-4, with D tentatively TRBD1 (5 bases). Source: cultured CD8+ T cells from PBMCs, taken from culture after CMV antigen stimulation. This TCR derives from a human donor in good health (CMV status not recorded). Some clones in this sample may be carry-over from other donors' samples. In DNA form, the CDR3 reads TGTGCCTATTTTGGAGGGGAGAGAAAACTGTTTTTT. Amino acid sequence: CAYFGGERKLFF.